The TCR delta chain under discussion was sequenced for a study of Vδ1+ human thymocytes. Regarding the study as a whole: Despite high sort purity, roughly 20% of thymic T cell receptor delta sequences were Vdelta2. Thymic TRG and TRD repertoires appeared highly polyclonal.

Note on this clone: The antigen remains unidentified.

Alphabeta T cells were depleted, then CD3+ Vdelta1+ Vdelta2- thymocytes were FACS-sorted. Extracted RNA was reverse transcribed into cDNA. Multiplex PCR used pooled V-gene forward primers and a constant-region reverse primer to amplify CDR3s. TCRdb reprocessed the multiplex PCR reads using CATT. The sample consists of roughly 55,000 delta-chain clones, more than 15% of them appearing once. The V gene lost 8 bases and the J gene lost 0 bases, with 19 bases spanning the gap. CDR1 and CDR2 (germline): TSWWSYY, QGS. This CDR3 comprises 16 residues. The receptor comes from a boy less than two years old who had congenital heart surgery. Sequencing was performed on Vdelta1+ gamma-delta thymocytes from the thymus. Regarding subset: FACS-sorted CD3+ TCRalphabeta- TCRVdelta1+ TCRVdelta2- thymocytes. The chain employs TRDV1 and TRDJ1, with D perhaps TRDD3 (5 bases). Here the CDR3 reads CALNDRAGTNTDKLIF. The DNA for the CDR3 is TGTGCTCTTAACGATAGGGCGGGGACGAACACCGATAAACTCATCTTT.